This T cell receptor beta chain derives from a study of post-analysis software for immune sequencing data (dated by TCRdb to between 2014 and 2017). About the investigation overall: Disease courses on record covered relapsing-remitting, secondary progressive and progressive-relapsing multiple sclerosis, though some patients had no subtype annotation. The patient repertoires were set against under 13 previously published healthy control repertoires from donors whose ages ranged from roughly 6 to 26 years. A subset of samples was prepared in parallel using single-end sample barcoding, then pooled and co-amplified after Illumina adapter ligation. What the authors observed across the whole study: Patients showed significantly higher frequencies than controls for 4 or 5 TRBV segments, among them TRBV5-6, TRBV5-1 and TRBV20-1. When samples were clustered directly using the F measure, samples prepared in the same batch co-clustered strongly, which prompted a batch-effect correction. Multiple sclerosis patients had significantly lower normalized Chao1 diversity than controls, a result that suggests substantial peripheral T-cell clonal expansion. The control group was slightly older than the multiple sclerosis patient group.

Trimming removed 2 bases from V and 1 base from J, leaving 8 bases between the germline ends. The germline V gene encodes CDR1 SEHNR and CDR2 FQNEAQ (reference sequence). The CDR3 spans 14 residues, from the cysteine through the phenylalanine. Only the CDR3 DNA is retained, 42 bases long and in frame from the first base. To demonstrate the VDJtools post-analysis software, TCR beta repertoires were profiled from the peripheral blood of 10 to 15 young patients with multiple sclerosis. The patients with multiple sclerosis were children and adolescents between roughly 6 and 17 years of age. This clonotype showed up just a few times. This receptor's antigen is unknown. No base-level quality is on record; no much larger clone is a single base apart. Libraries were constructed by PCR. The data were produced on an Illumina HiSeq 2500. To reduce PCR and sequencing biases, unique molecular identifiers were incorporated into the TCR beta cDNA libraries. Every 1 to 10 million input T cells yielded roughly 500,000 cDNA molecules, meaning each molecule approximated one T cell. The patient libraries were prepared and sequenced with the same protocol used for the earlier healthy control dataset. Samples belonging to the same batch were prepared together, multiplexed and sequenced on a shared HiSeq lane. From the authors' description of their analysis: MIGEC was used to process the raw barcoded reads, and molecular identifier groups with only a single read were discarded before consensus assembly and CDR3 extraction. VDJtools was used for post-analysis of the clonotype tables, with diversity normalized by down-sampling every dataset to the smallest sample size. In repertoire overlap clustering, CDR3 amino acid sequences, but not nucleotide sequences, were matched to correct batch-related cross-sample contamination. TCRdb handled the public reads itself, with Q25 trimming in fastp and clone calling in MiXCR, and kept productive beta chains. Each entry is one CDR3 protein sequence, shown with its most common DNA and genes. Here the V and J calls rest on TCRdb's processing, not on the authors' analysis. The sample table shows over 150,000 distinct CDR3 sequences, and 25% to 35% are seen once. Of the sample, roughly 1.6% is held by the ten largest clones.

The chain is assembled from TRBV7-9 and TRBJ1-1; the D gene cannot be named for sure. This TCR derives from a girl aged 10 to 17 with multiple sclerosis. Sequencing was performed on blood. In nucleotide form, the sequence is TGTGCCAGCAGCTTAATGGAGGGGAACACTGAAGCTTTCTTT. Its translation reads: CASSLMEGNTEAFF.